This entry lists 6 T cell receptor delta chains sequenced from one sample in a study of gamma-delta chains in newborns, infants, children. TCRdb reran clone calling via CATT on the reads. This sample yields more than 5,000 delta-chain clones, of which less than 20% are seen a single time; more than 4.5% belongs to the top ten. The sequenced sample was blood. These receptors were taken from a child who was a newborn, infant or young child, either healthy, febrile or measles-vaccinated (not recorded which).

Remarks on this clone: A read error is possible here, since a much larger clone lies one base away. Other DNA sequences in this sample translate to the same CDR3. This chain connects TRDV2 to TRDJ1; D might be TRDD3 (6 bases). This CDR3 is built from 15 residues. The germline CDR1 and CDR2 sequences are GEAIGNYY and EKD. This CDR3 reads CACDTVPRGENKLIF. CDR3 coding DNA: TGTGCCTGTGACACCGTCCCGAGGGGGGAGAATAAACTCATCTTC.

This clone turned up a few times. The chain couples TRDV1 to TRDJ1; 8 bases are shared with TRDD3. CDR1 is TSWWSYY, CDR2 QGS, per germline. With V trimmed by 5 bases and J by 4 bases, 21 bases remained unmatched. The CDR3 is made up of 19 amino acids. The CDR3 nucleotides read TGTGCTCTTGGGAACCCTCTATCCTCGTTTGGACTGGGGGTCGATAAACTCATCTTT. This gives the protein CALGNPLSSFGLGVDKLIF.

Comment on this clone: One end of the junction is discordant with germline, which a read error may explain. Here the CDR3 DNA reads TGTGCCTGTGATACACTGTGGGCTAGCACCGATCAACTCATCTTT. Translated: CACDTLWASTDQLIF. The genes are TRDV2 and TRDJ1; D gene unclear. The germline V gene has CDR1 GEAIGNYY and CDR2 EKD. CDR3 size: 15 residues.

As regards this clone: A much larger clone sits a single nucleotide away, making a read error possible. V is TRDV2 and J is TRDJ1; TRDD3 matches 8 bases. The CDR3 contains 21 residues. The V segment lost 0 bases and the J segment 1 base; nucleotides outside the gene matches: 21. The germline V gene has CDR1 GEAIGNYY and CDR2 EKD. CDR3 DNA sequence: TGTGCCTGTGACACCGGAAGGCTGGGGGACCCGAATCCCGTTAGCACCGATAAACTCATCTTT. It codes for CACDTGRLGDPNPVSTDKLIF.

Only a few counts were recorded for this clone. The V call is TRDV1, the J call TRDJ1, with 9 bases lining up with TRDD2. Germline V gene lookup returns CDR1 TSWWSYY and CDR2 QGS. Losses at the gene ends were 9 bases for V and 1 base for J; bases not matched to a gene: 21. This CDR3 spans 19 amino acids. This chain's CDR3 is CALGPFLLRTGLGTDKLIF. The CDR3 DNA is TGTGCTCTGGGCCCCTTCCTACTGCGTACTGGGCTCGGCACCGATAAACTCATCTTT.

By share of the sample, this clone is medium-sized. Other DNA sequences of this sample code for an identical CDR3. This chain links TRDV2 with TRDJ2; 9 nucleotides align to TRDD3. V gave up 1 base and J gave up 0 bases; unmatched junction bases: 2. The CDR3 is 16 residues long. Germline loops: CDR1 GEAIGNYY, CDR2 EKD. Here the CDR3 DNA reads TGTGCCTGTGACACGTTGGGGGATACTTTGACAGCACAACTCTTCTTT. Translated: CACDTLGDTLTAQLFF.